This TCR beta chain was recorded in a study of OX40 agonist ivuxolimab in advanced cancers. Study-wide context: Given to patients was ivuxolimab, an agonistic anti-OX40 (CD134) antibody. Three patients had partial responses: one hepatocellular carcinoma, two cutaneous melanoma.

Study-level results: The study found among the lowest clonal expansion in partial responders at 0.1-3.0 mg/kg. Clonal expansion was seen in CD4+ and CD8+ blood T cells by week 6 at 0.1 to 3.0 mg/kg.

Remarks on this clone: Its cognate antigen is unknown.

Repertoires were generated with immunoSEQ multiplex PCR, while TCRdb's copy carries only in-frame clones and drops some. The sample shows more than 60,000 clones, around 87% of them seen only once. Deletions cut 7 bases from V and 5 bases from J, with 9 bases between. Germline V gives CDR1 MDHEN, CDR2 SYDVKM. The CDR3 runs to 11 residues. V usage is TRBV28 and J usage is TRBJ2-7; D unresolved. This sequence was found in an adult with an advanced solid tumor such as melanoma, head and neck, liver or kidney cancer. Here the sequenced sample was CD4+ or CD8+ T cells sorted from blood, taken in a trial of the OX40 agonist ivuxolimab. CDR3 bases: TGTGCCAGCATCTATAATCACGAGCAGTACTTC. This sequence encodes CASIYNHEQYF.